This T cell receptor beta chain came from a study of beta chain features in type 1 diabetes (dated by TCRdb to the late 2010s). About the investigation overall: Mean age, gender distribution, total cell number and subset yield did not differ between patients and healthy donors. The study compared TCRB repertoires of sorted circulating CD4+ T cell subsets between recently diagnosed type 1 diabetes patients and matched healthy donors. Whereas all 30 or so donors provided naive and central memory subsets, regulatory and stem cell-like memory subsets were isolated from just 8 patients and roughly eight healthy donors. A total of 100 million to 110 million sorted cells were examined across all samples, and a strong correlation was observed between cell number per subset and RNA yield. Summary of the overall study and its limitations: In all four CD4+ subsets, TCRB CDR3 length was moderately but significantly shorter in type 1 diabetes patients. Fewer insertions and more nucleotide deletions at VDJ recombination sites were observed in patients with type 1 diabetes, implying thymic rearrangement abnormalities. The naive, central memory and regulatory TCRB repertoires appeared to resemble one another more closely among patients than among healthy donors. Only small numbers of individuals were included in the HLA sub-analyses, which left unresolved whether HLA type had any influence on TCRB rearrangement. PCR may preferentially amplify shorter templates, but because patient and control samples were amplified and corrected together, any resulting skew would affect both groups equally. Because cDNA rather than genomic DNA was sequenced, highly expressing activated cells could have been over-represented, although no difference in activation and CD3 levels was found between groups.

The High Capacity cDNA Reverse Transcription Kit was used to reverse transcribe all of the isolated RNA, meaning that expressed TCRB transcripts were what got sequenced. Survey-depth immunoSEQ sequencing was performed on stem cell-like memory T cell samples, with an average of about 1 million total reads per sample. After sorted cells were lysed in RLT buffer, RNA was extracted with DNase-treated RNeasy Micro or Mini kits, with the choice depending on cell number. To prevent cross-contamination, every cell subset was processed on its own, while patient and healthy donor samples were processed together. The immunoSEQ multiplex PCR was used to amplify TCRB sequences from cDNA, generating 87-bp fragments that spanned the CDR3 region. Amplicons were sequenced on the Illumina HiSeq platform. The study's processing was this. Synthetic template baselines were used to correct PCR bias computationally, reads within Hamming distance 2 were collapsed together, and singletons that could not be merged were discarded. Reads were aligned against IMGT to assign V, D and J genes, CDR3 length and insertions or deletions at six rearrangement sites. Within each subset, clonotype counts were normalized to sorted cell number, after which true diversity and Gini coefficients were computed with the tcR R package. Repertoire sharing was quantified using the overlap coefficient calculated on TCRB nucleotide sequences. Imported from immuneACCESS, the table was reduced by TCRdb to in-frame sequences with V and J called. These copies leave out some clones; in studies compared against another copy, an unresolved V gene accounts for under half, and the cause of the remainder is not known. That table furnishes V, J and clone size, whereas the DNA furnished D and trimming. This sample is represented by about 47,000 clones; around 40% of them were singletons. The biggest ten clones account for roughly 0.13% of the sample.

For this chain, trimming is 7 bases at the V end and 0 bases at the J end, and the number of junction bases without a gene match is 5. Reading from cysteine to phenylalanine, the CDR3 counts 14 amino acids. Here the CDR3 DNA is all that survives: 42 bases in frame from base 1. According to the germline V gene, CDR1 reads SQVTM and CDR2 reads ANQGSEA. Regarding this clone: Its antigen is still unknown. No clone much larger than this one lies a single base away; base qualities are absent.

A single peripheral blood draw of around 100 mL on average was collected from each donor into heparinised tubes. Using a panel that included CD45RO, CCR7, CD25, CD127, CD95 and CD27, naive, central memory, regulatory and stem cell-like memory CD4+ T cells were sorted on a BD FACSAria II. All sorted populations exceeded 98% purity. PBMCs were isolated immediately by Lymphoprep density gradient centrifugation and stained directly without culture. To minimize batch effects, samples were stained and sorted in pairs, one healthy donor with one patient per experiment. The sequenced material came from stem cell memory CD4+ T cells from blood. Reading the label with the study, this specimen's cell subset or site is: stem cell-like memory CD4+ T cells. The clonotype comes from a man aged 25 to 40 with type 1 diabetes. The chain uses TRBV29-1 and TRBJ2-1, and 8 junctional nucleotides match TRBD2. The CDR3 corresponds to CSASGRFSYNEQFF. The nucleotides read TGCAGCGCTAGCGGGCGCTTCTCCTACAATGAGCAGTTCTTC.